The source of this TCR beta chain is a study of blood T cells in healthy people across ages. Primed by a sample-barcoded 5' primer and a J-beta primer mix, a second PCR proceeded for roughly 6 to 12 cycles. A template-switch adaptor that had 12 random nucleotides put a tag on each cDNA molecule. TCRdb recomputed calls from the 5' RACE reads with MiXCR, one row per CDR3 protein. The sample records 700,000 to 900,000 distinct CDR3 sequences, about 53% being singletons. Between the trimmed V and J ends, which lost 6 bases and 6 bases, there was a span of 4 bases. The length of the CDR3 is 9 residues. The germline V gene encodes CDR1 SQVTM and CDR2 ANQGSEA.

What was sequenced was blood. The receptor's source is a man at least 80 years old in good health. This rearrangement joins TRBV29-1 to TRBJ2-3, with D unclear. CDR3 DNA sequence: TGCAGCGTAGATGATACGCAGTATTTT. It is translated as CSVDDTQYF.